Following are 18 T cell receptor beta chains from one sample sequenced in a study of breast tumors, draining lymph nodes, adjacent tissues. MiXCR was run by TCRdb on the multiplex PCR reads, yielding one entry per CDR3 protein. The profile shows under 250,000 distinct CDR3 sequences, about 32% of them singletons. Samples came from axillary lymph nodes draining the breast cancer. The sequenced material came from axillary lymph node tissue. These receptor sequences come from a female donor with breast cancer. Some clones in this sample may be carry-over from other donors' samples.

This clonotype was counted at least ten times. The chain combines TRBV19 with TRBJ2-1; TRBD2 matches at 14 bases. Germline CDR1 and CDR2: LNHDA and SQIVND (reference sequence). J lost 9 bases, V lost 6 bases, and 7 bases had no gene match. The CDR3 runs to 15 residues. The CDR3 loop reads CASSAGTSGSIEQFF. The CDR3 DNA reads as TGTGCCAGTAGCGCTGGGACTAGCGGGAGTATTGAGCAGTTCTTC.

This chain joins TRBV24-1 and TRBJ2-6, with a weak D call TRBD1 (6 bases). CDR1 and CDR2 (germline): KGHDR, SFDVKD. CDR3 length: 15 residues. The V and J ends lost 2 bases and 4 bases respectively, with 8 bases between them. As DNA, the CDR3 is TGTGCCACCAGTGATTCTGGACAGGGGGCCAACGTCCTGACTTTC. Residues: CATSDSGQGANVLTF.

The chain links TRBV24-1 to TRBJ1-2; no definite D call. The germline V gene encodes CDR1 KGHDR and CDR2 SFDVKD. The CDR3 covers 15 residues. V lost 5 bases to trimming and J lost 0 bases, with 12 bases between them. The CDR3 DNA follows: TGTGCCACCAGTGTTGCCGACTCAGCTAACTATGGCTACACCTTC. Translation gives CATSVADSANYGYTF.

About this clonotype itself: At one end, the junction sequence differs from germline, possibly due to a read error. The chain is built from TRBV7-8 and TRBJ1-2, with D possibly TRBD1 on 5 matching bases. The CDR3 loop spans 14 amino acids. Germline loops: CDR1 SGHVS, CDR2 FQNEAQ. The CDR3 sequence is CTSSLVPGTYGYTF. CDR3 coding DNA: TGTACCAGCAGCTTAGTCCCGGGGACGTATGGCTACACCTTC. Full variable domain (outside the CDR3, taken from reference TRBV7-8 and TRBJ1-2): GAGVSQSPRYKVAKRGQDVALRCDPISGHVSLFWYQQALGQGPEFLTYFQNEAQLDKSGLPSDRFFAERPEGSVSTLKIQRTQQEDSAVYLCTSSLVPGTYGYTFGSGTRLTVV.

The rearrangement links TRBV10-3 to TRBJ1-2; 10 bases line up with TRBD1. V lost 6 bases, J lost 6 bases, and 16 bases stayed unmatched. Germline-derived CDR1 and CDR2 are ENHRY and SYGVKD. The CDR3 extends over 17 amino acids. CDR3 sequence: CAIRTDRGRLCGHGYTF. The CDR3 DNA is TGTGCCATCAGAACCGACAGGGGGCGCTTATGCGGCCATGGCTACACCTTC.

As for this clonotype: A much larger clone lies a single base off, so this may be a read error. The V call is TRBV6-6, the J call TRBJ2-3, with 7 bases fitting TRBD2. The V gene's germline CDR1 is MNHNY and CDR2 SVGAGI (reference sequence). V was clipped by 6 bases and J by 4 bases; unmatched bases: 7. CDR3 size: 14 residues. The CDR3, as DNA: TGTGCCAGCAGCCGGGGGAGGGCGGCAGATACGCAGTATTTT. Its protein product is CASSRGRAADTQYF.

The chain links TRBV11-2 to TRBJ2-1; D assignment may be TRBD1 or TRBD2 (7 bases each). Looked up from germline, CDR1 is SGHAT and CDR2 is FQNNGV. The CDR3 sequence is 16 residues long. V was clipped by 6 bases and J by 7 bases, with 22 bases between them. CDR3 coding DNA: TGTGCCAGCAGTGAGGGGGCGGGAGCCGGAGGTAATGAGCAGTTCTTC. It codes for CASSEGAGAGGNEQFF.

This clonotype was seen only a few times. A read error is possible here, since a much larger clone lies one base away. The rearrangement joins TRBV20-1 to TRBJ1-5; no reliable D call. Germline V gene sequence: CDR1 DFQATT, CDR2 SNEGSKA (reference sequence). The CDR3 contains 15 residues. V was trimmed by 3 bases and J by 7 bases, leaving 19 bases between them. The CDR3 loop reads CSASRGSTKAQPQHF. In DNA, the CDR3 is TGCAGTGCTAGTAGAGGGAGTACCAAAGCGCAGCCCCAGCATTTT.

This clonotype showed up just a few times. CDR3 nucleotide sequence: TGCAGTGTCGAGGGGGGGGGAGAAGCTTTCTTT. Amino acids: CSVEGGGEAFF. The chain employs TRBV20-1 and TRBJ1-1; TRBD1 is a possible D gene (6 bases). CDR1 and CDR2 (germline): DFQATT, SNEGSKA (reference sequence). The germline V and J ends were trimmed by 7 bases and 8 bases, with 14 bases remaining between them. This CDR3 is 11 amino acids long.

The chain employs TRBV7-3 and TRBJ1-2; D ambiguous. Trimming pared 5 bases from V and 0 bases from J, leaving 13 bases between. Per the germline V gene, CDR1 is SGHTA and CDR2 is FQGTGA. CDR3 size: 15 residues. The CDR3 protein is CASSELAGTNYGYTF. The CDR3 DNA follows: TGTGCCAGCAGCGAACTAGCGGGGACTAACTATGGCTACACCTTC.

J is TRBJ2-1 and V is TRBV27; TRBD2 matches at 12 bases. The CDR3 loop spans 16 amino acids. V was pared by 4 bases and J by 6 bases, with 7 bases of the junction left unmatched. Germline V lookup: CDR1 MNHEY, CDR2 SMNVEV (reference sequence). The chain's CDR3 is CASSSLAGGPTNEQFF. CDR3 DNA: TGTGCCAGCAGTTCCCTAGCGGGAGGGCCGACCAATGAGCAGTTCTTC.

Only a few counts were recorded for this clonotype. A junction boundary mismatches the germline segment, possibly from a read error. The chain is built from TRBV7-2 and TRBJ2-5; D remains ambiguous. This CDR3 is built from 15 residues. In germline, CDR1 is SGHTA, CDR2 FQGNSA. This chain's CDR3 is CASSLAGMTQETQHF. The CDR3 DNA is TGTGCCAGCAGCTTAGCGGGAATGACCCAAGAGACCCAGCACTTC.

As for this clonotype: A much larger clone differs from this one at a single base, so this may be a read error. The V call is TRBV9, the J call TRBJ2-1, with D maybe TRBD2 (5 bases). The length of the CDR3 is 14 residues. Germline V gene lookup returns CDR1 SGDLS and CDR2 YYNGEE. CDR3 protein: CASSADYQHNEQSF. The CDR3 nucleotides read TGTGCCAGCAGCGCCGACTACCAGCACAATGAGCAGTCCTTC.

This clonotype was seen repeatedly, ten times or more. CDR3: CASSPIFRSGANVLTF. The CDR3 DNA reads as TGTGCCAGCAGCCCGATCTTCCGCTCTGGGGCCAACGTCCTGACTTTC. J is TRBJ2-6 and V is TRBV7-9, with no clear D. The CDR3 extends over 16 amino acids. V lost 5 bases, J lost 0 bases, and 11 bases lay in between. The germline V gene has CDR1 SEHNR and CDR2 FQNEAQ (reference sequence).

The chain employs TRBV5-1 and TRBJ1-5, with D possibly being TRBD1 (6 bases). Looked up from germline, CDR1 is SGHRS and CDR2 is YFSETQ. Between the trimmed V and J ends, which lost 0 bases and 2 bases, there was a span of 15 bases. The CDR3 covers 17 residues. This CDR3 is CASSLDRGARGNQPQHF. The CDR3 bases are TGCGCCAGCAGCTTGGATCGGGGGGCGCGGGGCAATCAGCCCCAGCATTTT. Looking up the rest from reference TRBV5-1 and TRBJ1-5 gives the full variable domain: KAGVTQTPRYLIKTRGQQVTLSCSPISGHRSVSWYQQTPGQGLQFLFEYFSETQRNKGNFPGRFSGRQFSNSRSEMNVSTLELGDSALYLCASSLDRGARGNQPQHFGDGTRLSIL.

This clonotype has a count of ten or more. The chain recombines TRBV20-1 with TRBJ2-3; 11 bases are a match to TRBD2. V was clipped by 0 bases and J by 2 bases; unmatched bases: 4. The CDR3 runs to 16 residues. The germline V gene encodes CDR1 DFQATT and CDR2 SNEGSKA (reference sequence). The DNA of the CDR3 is TGCAGTGCTAGAGATAGCGGGAGGGTGGACACAGATACGCAGTATTTT. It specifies CSARDSGRVDTDTQYF.

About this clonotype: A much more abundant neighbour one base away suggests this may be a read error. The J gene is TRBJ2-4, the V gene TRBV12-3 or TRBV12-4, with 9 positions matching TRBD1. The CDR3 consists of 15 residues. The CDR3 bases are TGTGCCAGCAGTCTTACGACAGGGGGGAGAAACATTCAGCACTTC. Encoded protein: CASSLTTGGRNIQHF.

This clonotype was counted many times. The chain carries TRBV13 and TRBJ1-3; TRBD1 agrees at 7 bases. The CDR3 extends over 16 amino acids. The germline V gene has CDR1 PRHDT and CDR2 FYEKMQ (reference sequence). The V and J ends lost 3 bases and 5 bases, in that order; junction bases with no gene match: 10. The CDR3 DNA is TGTGCCAGCAGCTTCTCATCCGGACAGGTCAGAAACACCATATATTTT. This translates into CASSFSSGQVRNTIYF. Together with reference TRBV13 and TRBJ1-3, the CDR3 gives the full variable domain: AAGVIQSPRHLIKEKRETATLKCYPIPRHDTVYWYQQGPGQDPQFLISFYEKMQSDKGSIPDRFSAQQFSDYHSELNMSSLELGDSALYFCASSFSSGQVRNTIYFGEGSWLTVV.